This entry describes one TCR beta chain. Antigen specificity is unknown. This specimen includes other DNA sequences encoding the same CDR3. Sequenced by immunoSEQ multiplex PCR; TCRdb stores in-frame clones only, minus some. The sample yields about 710,000 clones, approximately 73% seen once. The CDR3 extends over 12 amino acids. Germline CDR1 reads MNHNS; CDR2 reads SASEGT. Trimming removed 6 bases from V and 4 bases from J, with 8 bases in between. These data originate in a study of shared clonotypes between healthy human individuals. Regarding the study as a whole: Among donors, the sharing of clonotypes was expected to be influenced by sequencing depth. Several donors showed sharing of around 5% of naive CD4 clonotypes.

Donors, without exception, were Caucasian adults residing in Nashville, Tennessee. V gene TRBV6-1 combines with J gene TRBJ2-3; D call uncertain. The receptor was derived from a woman aged 30 to 39 in good health. Material for sequencing was memory CD4+ T cells sorted from blood. Subset meaning: CD45RA-negative fraction. The CDR3 nucleotides read TGTGCCAGCAGGAAAGACTCAGATACGCAGTATTTT. Residues: CASRKDSDTQYF.